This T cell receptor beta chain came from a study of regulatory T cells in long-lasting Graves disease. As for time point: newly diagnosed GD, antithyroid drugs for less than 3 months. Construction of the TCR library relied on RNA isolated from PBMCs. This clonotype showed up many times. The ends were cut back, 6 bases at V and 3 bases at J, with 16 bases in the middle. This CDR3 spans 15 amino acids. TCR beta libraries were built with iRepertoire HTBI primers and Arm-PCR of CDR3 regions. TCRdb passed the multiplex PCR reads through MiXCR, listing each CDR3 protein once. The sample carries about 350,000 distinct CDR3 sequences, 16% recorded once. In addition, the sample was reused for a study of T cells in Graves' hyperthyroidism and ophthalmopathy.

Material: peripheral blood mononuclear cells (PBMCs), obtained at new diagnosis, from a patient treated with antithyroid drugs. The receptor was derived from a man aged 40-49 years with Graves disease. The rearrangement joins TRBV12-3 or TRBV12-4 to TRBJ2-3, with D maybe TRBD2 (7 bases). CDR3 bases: TGTGCCAGCAGCTTGGGGAGGGGGTCGACAGATACGCAGTATTTT. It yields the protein CASSLGRGSTDTQYF.